The sequence of this T cell receptor beta chain was determined in a study of T cells expressing NK-cell markers. From the 5' RACE reads, TCRdb lists one entry per CDR3 protein and no DNA. There are some 450,000 distinct CDR3 sequences in the sample, with 7.3% held by the top ten. The CDR3 runs 14 residues. Germline V gene data show CDR1 as SGHDT and CDR2 as YYEEEE. General study findings and limits: Whether expanded NKG2C+ T cell clones were HCMV specific stayed uncertain. Several donors showed these clonotypes also leading the CD3+CD56-NKG2C+ fraction. Of the CD8+ T cell pool in roughly six donors, about 1.0-7.5% was accounted for by dominant NKG2C+ clonotypes.

Turning to this clonotype: Antigen specificity is unknown.

The chain recombines TRBV5-6 with TRBJ1-1. Sequencing was performed on blood T cells: a sorted CD56 or NKG2C T cell subset, CD4+ or CD8+ T cells, or bulk PBMC T cells (not recorded which). This TCR was sampled from a woman aged 18 to 75 in good health. This chain's CDR3 is CASFPIPKATEAFF.